This T cell receptor (beta chain) was identified in a study of blood T cell repertoires in COVID-19. Seattle researchers signed up patients amid active infection and tracked them longitudinally. Sequenced by immunoSEQ multiplex PCR; TCRdb stores in-frame clones only, minus some. The sample gives about 320,000 clones, 70% to 90% of which show up once; around 1.6% is in the top ten. Per germline, CDR1 SQVTM and CDR2 ANQGSEA. The CDR3 sequence is 15 residues long. J was trimmed by 4 bases and V by 1 base; bases with no gene match: 9. This sequence was found in a woman aged 25 to 39 with COVID-19, enrolled during active disease. The specimen was peripheral blood. The chain links TRBV29-1 to TRBJ1-2, with 7 bases that match TRBD1. CDR3 sequence: CSVEALFRGFYGYTF. The CDR3 bases are TGCAGCGTTGAAGCACTATTCAGGGGGTTCTATGGCTACACCTTC. The variable domain in full, completed from reference TRBV29-1 and TRBJ1-2, reads SAVISQKPSRDICQRGTSLTIQCQVDSQVTMMFWYRQQPGQSLTLIATANQGSEATYESGFVIDKFPISRPNLTFSTLTVSNMSPEDSSIYLCSVEALFRGFYGYTFGSGTRLTVV.